Sequencing of this T cell receptor (beta chain) was carried out in a study of metastatic and nonmetastatic thyroid tumors. The sample holds many counts of this clone. With MiXCR, TCRdb called clones anew from the PCR reads. The table lists about 40,000 clones, more than 9.5% of them singletons. Germline V gives CDR1 SGDLS, CDR2 YYNGEE. CDR3 length equals 18 residues. V shed 3 bases and J 5 bases; nucleotides not matched to a gene: 12. No patient had received any treatment before thyroid surgery. The receptor's source is a female donor with papillary thyroid cancer or a benign thyroid nodule (not recorded which). Some clones in this sample may be carry-over from other donors' samples. Sequencing was performed on blood. V is TRBV9 and J is TRBJ2-3; 13 bases line up with TRBD2. In nucleotides, the CDR3 is TGTGCCAGCAGCGCACCCACAGGACTAGCGGGGGCGGGAGATACGCAGTATTTT. This sequence encodes CASSAPTGLAGAGDTQYF.